One sample yielded the 26 T cell receptor beta chains listed below, sequenced in a study of blood T cell repertoires in COVID-19. TCRdb's table, derived via immunoSEQ multiplex PCR, lists solely in-frame clones and lacks some. The sample has about 220,000 clones; 84% are singletons. Sequencing was done on a sample of peripheral blood. The receptors were gathered from a man under 40 with active or convalescent COVID-19.

This clone was picked up one time. V usage is TRBV11-2 and J usage is TRBJ1-4; no clear D. V was clipped by 1 base and J by 8 bases, with 11 bases between them. Germline V gene data show CDR1 as SGHAT and CDR2 as FQNNGV. The CDR3 sequence is 14 residues long. CDR3: CASSLGQIKEKLFF. CDR3 coding DNA: TGTGCCAGCAGCTTAGGGCAGATAAAGGAAAAACTGTTTTTT.

The chain employs TRBV12-5 and TRBJ2-7, with D perhaps matching TRBD1 (6 bases). V lost 4 bases and J lost 4, with 14 bases in between. The CDR3 spans 14 residues. Germline V CDR1 and CDR2: LGHNT, FRNRAP. CDR3 coding DNA: TGTGCTAGTGGTTCCGCCAGGCAGGGGTACGAGCAGTACTTC. Translated: CASGSARQGYEQYF. The full variable domain, in which reference TRBV12-5 and TRBJ2-7 provide the parts outside the CDR3, is DARVTQTPRHKVTEMGQEVTMRCQPILGHNTVFWYRQTMMQGLELLAYFRNRAPLDDSGMPKDRFSAEMPDATLATLKIQPSEPRDSAVYFCASGSARQGYEQYFGPGTRLTVT.

The chain joins TRBV9 to TRBJ2-1; perhaps TRBD2 as D (6 bases). Trimming removed 4 bases from V and 7 bases from J, with 12 bases in between. The CDR3 runs 13 residues. The V gene's germline CDR1 is SGDLS and CDR2 YYNGEE. The CDR3: CASSPGGGNEQFF. The CDR3 DNA reads as TGTGCCAGCAGCCCCGGTGGGGGGAATGAGCAGTTCTTC.

The chain has TRBV21-1 and TRBJ2-7; TRBD1 was called by the table and not checked on the DNA. TRBV21-1 is assigned pseudogene status. The CDR3 sequence is 15 residues long. CDR3 coding DNA: TGTGCCAGCAGCGCACGGACAGGGAGCTCCTACGAGCAGTACTTC. It yields the protein CASSARTGSSYEQYF.

The gene calls are TRBV15 and TRBJ2-1; possible D gene TRBD1, 5 bases. CDR3 length: 14 amino acids. In germline, CDR1 is LNHNV, CDR2 YYDKDF (reference sequence). Trimming pared 5 bases from V and 7 bases from J, leaving 15 bases between. In DNA, the CDR3 is TGTGCCACCAGCTTGGGCAGGGTCTTTAATGAGCAGTTCTTC. It yields the protein CATSLGRVFNEQFF.

The chain has TRBV7-8 and TRBJ1-5, with a possible D match to TRBD1 (6 bases). V was pared by 5 bases and J by 3 bases, with 11 bases between. Germline CDR1 is SGHVS and CDR2 is FQNEAQ. This CDR3 contains 14 residues. CDR3 in DNA: TGTGCCAGCAGCGTACAGGGCGCCAATCAGCCCCAGCATTTT. Its protein is CASSVQGANQPQHF.

The chain is built from TRBV7-2 and TRBJ2-4; tentatively, D is TRBD1 (6 bases). Germline values: CDR1 SGHTA, CDR2 FQGNSA. CDR3 length: 13 amino acids. V was cut by 5 bases and J by 6 bases, with 11 bases left in between. CDR3 region: CASSPEQGNIQYF. CDR3 DNA sequence: TGTGCCAGCAGCCCAGAACAGGGAAACATTCAGTACTTC.

This chain links TRBV28 with TRBJ2-2, with 8 bases fitting TRBD1. The length of the CDR3 is 17 residues. CDR1 MDHEN and CDR2 SYDVKM come from the germline V gene. V lost 2 bases, J lost 5 bases, and 10 bases stayed unmatched. The CDR3 nucleotides read TGTGCCAGCAGTTTAGTGCCAGGGGGCGTTAGTACCGGGGAGCTGTTTTTT. Residues: CASSLVPGGVSTGELFF.

V usage is TRBV6-5 and J usage is TRBJ1-4; no reliable D call. CDR3 length equals 14 residues. In germline, CDR1 is MNHEY, CDR2 SVGAGI. V shed 6 bases and J shed 6 bases, with 14 bases lying between them. CDR3 protein: CASRYRDRDEKLFF. The CDR3 nucleotides are TGTGCCAGCAGGTACAGAGATAGAGATGAAAAACTGTTTTTT.

As DNA, the CDR3 is TGTGCCAGCAGTTACTCGACTAGCGGGACCCAGTACTTC. Protein: CASSYSTSGTQYF. The chain combines TRBV6-6 with TRBJ2-5, with TRBD2 identical over 9 bases. With 0 bases clipped from V and 7 bases from J, the junction kept 0 bases outside the gene matches. The germline CDR1 and CDR2 sequences are MNHNY and SVGAGI (reference sequence). The length of the CDR3 is 13 residues.

This clone was picked up a small number of times. The chain's CDR3 is CASSFNIAGNEQFF. CDR3 nucleotides: TGTGCCAGCAGTTTTAATATAGCGGGGAATGAGCAGTTCTTC. The V and J genes are TRBV27 and TRBJ2-1, with 8 bases lining up with TRBD2. Germline trimming cut 3 bases from V and 7 bases from J; bases unmatched to any gene: 5. CDR3 length: 14 amino acids. The germline V gene has CDR1 MNHEY and CDR2 SMNVEV (reference sequence).

The chain has TRBV19 and TRBJ1-5, with D unclear. Germline V gene lookup returns CDR1 LNHDA and CDR2 SQIVND (reference sequence). Trimming removed 6 bases at V and 7 bases at J, with 13 bases between. The CDR3 sequence is 13 residues long. The CDR3 nucleotides read TGTGCCAGTAGCGAGGGTTGGAGACAGCCCCAGCATTTT. Its translation: CASSEGWRQPQHF.

The chain links TRBV11-2 to TRBJ2-3; the D is unclear. The germline V gene encodes CDR1 SGHAT and CDR2 FQNNGV. Trimming cost V 1 base and J 1 base, with 6 bases left between them. The CDR3 covers 14 residues. The CDR3 nucleotides read TGTGCCAGCAGCTTAGGGTGGCGCACAGATACGCAGTATTTT. As protein: CASSLGWRTDTQYF.

The J gene is TRBJ2-1, the V gene TRBV10-1; perhaps TRBD2 as D (6 bases). Germline V gives CDR1 WNHNN, CDR2 SYGVQD (reference sequence). The CDR3 covers 15 residues. Trimming took 10 bases from V and 2 from J, leaving 18 bases between them. The CDR3 loop is CATSLGSGPYNEQFF. CDR3 bases: TGCGCCACCTCCCTGGGTAGCGGACCCTACAATGAGCAGTTCTTC.

The chain recombines TRBV7-2 with TRBJ2-1; D remains unclear. The CDR3 runs to 18 residues. Trimming shortened V by 3 bases and J by 0 bases, and 18 bases separated the two germline ends. The V gene's germline CDR1 is SGHTA and CDR2 FQGNSA. DNA of the CDR3: TGTGCCAGCAGCTTTTTCCCTGGCCCGCTAGGCTCCTACAATGAGCAGTTCTTC. Its protein product is CASSFFPGPLGSYNEQFF.

The gene calls are TRBV7-9 and TRBJ2-3; TRBD2 is a possible D gene (6 bases). Germline V gives CDR1 SEHNR, CDR2 FQNEAQ (reference sequence). V was cut by 4 bases and J by 1 base, with 15 bases left in between. CDR3 length equals 16 residues. The CDR3 nucleotides read TGTGCCAGCAGCTCCAGGGACGGACTACGCACAGATACGCAGTATTTT. Translating gives CASSSRDGLRTDTQYF.

J is TRBJ2-3 and V is TRBV6-5, with a possible D match to TRBD2 (5 bases). Germline V gene lookup returns CDR1 MNHEY and CDR2 SVGAGI. CDR3 length: 15 amino acids. Trimming took 1 base from V and 0 from J, leaving 8 bases between them. In DNA form, the CDR3 reads TGTGCCAGCAGTTACTTTGGCGGGAGCACAGATACGCAGTATTTT. Translated: CASSYFGGSTDTQYF.

The chain uses TRBV5-1 and TRBJ1-1; 12 nucleotides agree with TRBD1. V gave up 4 bases and J gave up 1 base; unmatched junction bases: 5. Germline CDR1 and CDR2: SGHRS and YFSETQ. The CDR3 runs to 16 residues. CDR3 bases: TGCGCCAGCAGCAAGGGACAGGGGGCGGAGAACACTGAAGCTTTCTTT. Its protein product is CASSKGQGAENTEAFF. Looking up the rest from reference TRBV5-1 and TRBJ1-1 gives the full variable domain: KAGVTQTPRYLIKTRGQQVTLSCSPISGHRSVSWYQQTPGQGLQFLFEYFSETQRNKGNFPGRFSGRQFSNSRSEMNVSTLELGDSALYLCASSKGQGAENTEAFFGQGTRLTVV.

This clone was counted a single time. The chain employs TRBV2 and TRBJ1-6; D remains unclear. V lost 3 bases to trimming and J lost 10 bases, with 13 bases between them. Germline V gives CDR1 SNHLY, CDR2 FYNNEI. The CDR3 covers 14 residues. The CDR3 DNA sequence: TGTGCCAGCAGTGAGACTAAACACGGGTCACCCCTCCACTTT. Amino acid sequence: CASSETKHGSPLHF.

CDR3: CASSIVGVWNEQFF. The CDR3 DNA reads TGTGCCAGTAGTATTGTAGGGGTTTGGAATGAGCAGTTCTTC. The chain has TRBV19 and TRBJ2-1; D perhaps matches TRBD1 (5 bases). Germline V gene lookup returns CDR1 LNHDA and CDR2 SQIVND (reference sequence). V was cut by 3 bases and J by 7 bases, with 13 bases left in between. There are 14 residues in the CDR3.

The CDR3 nucleotides read TGTGCCACCAGCCGGACGGGACAGGGAAGGTATGAGCAGTTCTTC. Translation: CATSRTGQGRYEQFF. The chain links TRBV15 to TRBJ2-1; 9 bases are shared with TRBD1. CDR3 length equals 15 residues. V dropped 5 bases and J dropped 8; count of bases not matched to a gene: 10. Germline-derived CDR1 and CDR2 are LNHNV and YYDKDF (reference sequence). The full variable domain, with the rest looked up from reference TRBV15 and TRBJ2-1, is DAMVIQNPRYQVTQFGKPVTLSCSQTLNHNVMYWYQQKSSQAPKLLFHYYDKDFNNEADTPDNFQSRRPNTSFCFLDIRSPGLGDTAMYLCATSRTGQGRYEQFFGPGTRLTVL.

The genes are TRBV10-1 and TRBJ2-1, with D possibly matching TRBD2 (5 bases). This CDR3 is built from 11 residues. Trimming removed 5 bases from V and 7 bases from J, with 6 bases in between. Germline assignment: CDR1 WNHNN and CDR2 SYGVQD (reference sequence). CDR3 protein: CASSRGNEQFF. As DNA, the CDR3 is TGCGCCAGCAGTAGAGGGAATGAGCAGTTCTTC.

This chain links TRBV7-2 with TRBJ1-2; 7 bases agree with TRBD1. Losses at the gene ends were 5 bases for V and 3 bases for J; bases not matched to a gene: 6. Germline V gives CDR1 SGHTA, CDR2 FQGNSA. This CDR3 is 14 amino acids long. The CDR3 region has the DNA TGTGCCAGCAGCCGGAGGGGGACAGACTATGGCTACACCTTC. It codes for CASSRRGTDYGYTF. Using reference TRBV7-2 and TRBJ1-2 for the parts outside the CDR3, the full variable domain is GAGVSQSPSNKVTEKGKDVELRCDPISGHTALYWYRQSLGQGLEFLIYFQGNSAPDKSGLPSDRFSAERTGGSVSTLTIQRTQQEDSAVYLCASSRRGTDYGYTFGSGTRLTVV.

The chain links TRBV19 to TRBJ1-5; TRBD1 might be the D (6 bases). The germline V and J ends were trimmed by 4 bases and 10 bases, with 14 bases remaining between them. Germline V lookup: CDR1 LNHDA, CDR2 SQIVND (reference sequence). The CDR3 contains 13 residues. The CDR3 reads CASSNWGREPQHF. For the CDR3, the DNA is TGTGCCAGTAGTAATTGGGGGCGCGAACCCCAGCATTTT. Drawing the rest from reference TRBV19 and TRBJ1-5, the complete variable domain is DGGITQSPKYLFRKEGQNVTLSCEQNLNHDAMYWYRQDPGQGLRLIYYSQIVNDFQKGDIAEGYSVSREKKESFPLTVTSAQKNPTAFYLCASSNWGREPQHFGDGTRLSIL.

The V call is TRBV5-1, the J call TRBJ2-1; 15 nucleotides match TRBD2. V lost 4 bases and J lost 8; bases outside the gene matches: 10. The germline gives CDR1 SGHRS, CDR2 YFSETQ. This CDR3 contains 17 residues. This CDR3 reads CASSGGLAGGSIDEQFF. CDR3 nucleotides: TGCGCCAGCAGCGGGGGACTAGCGGGAGGCTCTATCGATGAGCAGTTCTTC.

The chain links TRBV3-1 (or the pseudogene TRBV3-2) to TRBJ1-3, with 9 bases lining up with TRBD1. Germline lookup yields CDR1 LGHDT and CDR2 YNNKEL (reference sequence). The CDR3 consists of 15 residues. Trimming removed 3 bases from V and 4 bases from J; junction bases left unmatched: 4. CDR3 amino acids: CASSHGTGSGNTIYF. The CDR3 DNA sequence: TGTGCCAGCAGCCACGGGACAGGGTCAGGAAACACCATATATTTT.